These 23 T cell receptor beta chains share one sample of origin, sequenced in a study of cytomegalovirus exposure and HLA in healthy donors. The PCR was carried out with 60 Vbeta primers and 13 Jbeta primers. Measured with immunoSEQ multiplex PCR; TCRdb has only the in-frame clones, and not every one. The sample holds tens of thousands of clones, around 75% seen once. Sequences were obtained from PBMCs. The source of these receptors is a man aged 45-60 years in good health and CMV-seropositive.

The gene calls are TRBV15 and TRBJ1-5, with 12 bases lining up with TRBD1. V lost 2 bases to trimming and J lost 6 bases; unmatched junction nucleotides: 5. The CDR3 is 16 residues long. Germline V gene data show CDR1 as LNHNV and CDR2 as YYDKDF (reference sequence). The CDR3: CATSRLGQGAIQPQHF. CDR3 DNA sequence: TGTGCCACCAGCAGATTGGGACAGGGGGCTATTCAGCCCCAGCATTTT.

This clone has just a few counts. The chain uses TRBV19 and TRBJ2-7; 9 bases match TRBD1. V gave up 4 bases and J gave up 4 bases; unmatched junction bases: 5. There are 14 residues in the CDR3. Germline assignment: CDR1 LNHDA and CDR2 SQIVND (reference sequence). The CDR3 bases are TGTGCCAGTAGTAAGAGGACAGGGGAATACGAGCAGTACTTC. Encoded protein: CASSKRTGEYEQYF.

The J gene is TRBJ2-7, the V gene TRBV7-9; 7 bases are shared with TRBD1. V dropped 4 bases and J dropped 7; count of bases not matched to a gene: 7. This CDR3 comprises 13 residues. Germline-derived CDR1 and CDR2 are SEHNR and FQNEAQ (reference sequence). CDR3 loop: CASSSEGQVEQYF. The CDR3 region has the DNA TGTGCCAGCAGCTCGGAAGGACAGGTTGAGCAGTACTTC.

This rearrangement joins TRBV2 to TRBJ2-1, with 12 bases that match TRBD2. The germline gives CDR1 SNHLY, CDR2 FYNNEI. V was clipped by 7 bases and J by 10 bases; unmatched bases: 11. The CDR3 extends over 15 amino acids. The CDR3 spells CASTGLAGGPYEQFF. The CDR3 DNA reads as TGTGCCAGCACCGGCCTAGCGGGAGGGCCGTACGAGCAGTTCTTC.

This clone occurred a few times. The rearrangement uses TRBV30 and TRBJ1-2; TRBD1 agrees at 10 bases. Germline lookup yields CDR1 GTSNPN and CDR2 SVGIG (reference sequence). The CDR3 totals 11 residues. Here the CDR3 DNA reads TGTGACAGTGGGACAGGGGATGGCTACACCTTC. Translated: CDSGTGDGYTF.

The chain's CDR3 is CASSPPERSSYNEQFF. CDR3 DNA sequence: TGTGCCAGCTCCCCCCCCGAGCGGAGCTCCTACAATGAGCAGTTCTTC. V is TRBV18 and J is TRBJ2-1, with D possibly being TRBD2 (5 bases). Germline V gene sequence: CDR1 KGHSH, CDR2 LQKENI. There are 16 residues in the CDR3. V lost 6 bases, J lost 0 bases, and 15 bases lay in between.

This sequence joins TRBV6-1 and TRBJ2-5; 9 nucleotides agree with TRBD1. The CDR3 is 15 residues long. Germline V CDR1 and CDR2: MNHNS, SASEGT. J lost 5 bases, V lost 3 bases, and 7 bases had no gene match. This CDR3 reads CASSEGTGRAETQYF. The CDR3, as DNA: TGTGCCAGCAGTGAGGGGACAGGGCGTGCGGAGACCCAGTACTTC.

This clone showed up just a few times. The junction and the germline gene differ at one end; a read error may be behind it. J is TRBJ2-7 and V is TRBV9; TRBD1 is a possible D gene (5 bases). Germline V gene lookup returns CDR1 SGDLS and CDR2 YYNGEE. The CDR3 runs 15 residues. CDR3 residues: CASTSQGPSSYAQYF. CDR3 DNA sequence: TGTGCCAGCACCTCCCAGGGCCCCAGCTCCTACGCGCAGTACTTC. Variable domain in full (rest from reference TRBV9 and TRBJ2-7): DSGVTQTPKHLITATGQRVTLRCSPRSGDLSVYWYQQSLDQGLQFLIQYYNGEERAKGNILERFSAQQFPDLHSELNLSSLELGDSALYFCASTSQGPSSYAQYFGPGTRLTVT.

This chain connects TRBV2 to TRBJ2-2, with 8 bases matching TRBD2. CDR1 is SNHLY and CDR2 is FYNNEI in the germline V gene. The length of the CDR3 is 14 residues. The J segment lost 6 bases and the V segment lost 4 bases, leaving 4 bases of the junction unmatched. The CDR3 sequence is CASSALAVAGELFF. In DNA, the CDR3 is TGTGCCAGCAGTGCACTAGCGGTTGCCGGGGAGCTGTTTTTT.

The CDR3 sequence: CASSPGGLAGDEQYF. The CDR3, as DNA: TGTGCCAGCAGCCCGGGGGGTCTAGCGGGGGACGAGCAGTACTTC. The chain couples TRBV7-7 to TRBJ2-7; TRBD2 agrees at 10 bases. The CDR3 length is 15 residues. After removal of 5 bases from V and 5 bases from J, the junction contained 9 bases not matched to a gene. The germline V gene encodes CDR1 SSHAT and CDR2 FNYEAQ (reference sequence). Full variable domain (outside the CDR3, taken from reference TRBV7-7 and TRBJ2-7): GAGVSQSPRYKVTKRGQDVTLRCDPISSHATLYWYQQALGQGPEFLTYFNYEAQPDKSGLPSDRFSAERPEGSISTLTIQRTEQRDSAMYRCASSPGGLAGDEQYFGPGTRLTVT.

The chain is built from TRBV7-7 and TRBJ2-3; 7 positions agree with TRBD2. Germline assignment: CDR1 SSHAT and CDR2 FNYEAQ (reference sequence). The CDR3 has 15 residues. With V trimmed by 8 bases and J by 9 bases, 17 bases remained unmatched. CDR3 in DNA: TGTGCCAGCGCCCCATCCTTGGGCGGGAGTACGACGCAGTATTTT. It codes for CASAPSLGGSTTQYF.

The CDR3 DNA sequence: TGTGCCAGCAGCTTAAGGGTAGCGGCGAACACCGGGGAGCTGTTTTTT. Translated, it gives CASSLRVAANTGELFF. This rearrangement joins TRBV7-3 to TRBJ2-2; a weak D match, TRBD2 (6 bases). Germline V gene lookup returns CDR1 SGHTA and CDR2 FQGTGA. Trimming took off 1 base at V and 0 bases at J, with 9 bases between the two ends. The CDR3 loop spans 16 amino acids.

This clone has a handful of counts. This chain joins TRBV7-2 and TRBJ2-1, with D perhaps TRBD2 (5 bases). V was pared by 5 bases and J by 5 bases, with 10 bases between. In germline, CDR1 is SGHTA, CDR2 FQGNSA. The CDR3 spans 13 residues. The CDR3 sequence: CASSLDLNNEQFF. CDR3 sequence (DNA): TGTGCCAGCAGCCTGGACTTGAACAATGAGCAGTTCTTC.

The rearrangement uses TRBV9 and TRBJ1-1; 7 nucleotides line up with TRBD1. V dropped 0 bases and J dropped 4; count of bases not matched to a gene: 0. Germline loops: CDR1 SGDLS, CDR2 YYNGEE. The CDR3 is 13 residues long. CDR3 nucleotides: TGTGCCAGCAGCGTAGACAGGGGCACTGAAGCTTTCTTT. Protein: CASSVDRGTEAFF.

The CDR3 loop is CASSCPGTGEFQPQHF. CDR3 in DNA: TGTGCCAGCAGTTGCCCCGGGACAGGGGAGTTCCAGCCCCAGCATTTT. V and J are TRBV27 and TRBJ1-5, with TRBD1 identical over 10 bases. The CDR3 is 16 residues long. Trimming removed 4 bases from V and 7 bases from J; junction bases left unmatched: 10. Germline loops: CDR1 MNHEY, CDR2 SMNVEV (reference sequence).

This chain uses TRBV5-1 with TRBJ2-2, with TRBD2 matching over 8 bases. The CDR3 consists of 16 residues. The J segment lost 2 bases and the V segment lost 0 bases, leaving 3 bases of the junction unmatched. Germline assignment: CDR1 SGHRS and CDR2 YFSETQ. In nucleotides, the CDR3 is TGCGCCAGCAGCTTGGTTAGCGGGACTAACACCGGGGAGCTGTTTTTT. It specifies CASSLVSGTNTGELFF.

The chain recombines TRBV5-1 with TRBJ1-6, with D perhaps matching TRBD1 (5 bases). Trimming shortened V by 0 bases and J by 8 bases, and 9 bases separated the two germline ends. This CDR3 region has 14 residues. The germline V gene has CDR1 SGHRS and CDR2 YFSETQ. CDR3 loop: CASSLEGRYSPLHF. CDR3 bases: TGCGCCAGCAGCTTGGAGGGGCGGTATTCACCCCTCCACTTT.

The table lists this clone with a count of one. CDR3 DNA sequence: TGTGCCTGGAGTCTAGGGGCAGGGGGGAACACTGAAGCTTTCTTT. Its protein is CAWSLGAGGNTEAFF. The J gene is TRBJ1-1, the V gene TRBV30; TRBD1 matches at 7 bases. From germline, CDR1 is GTSNPN and CDR2 SVGIG (reference sequence). With 2 bases clipped from V and 1 base from J, the junction kept 7 bases outside the gene matches. The CDR3 length is 15 residues.

The CDR3 bases are TGTGCCAGCAGCTTAGTGGGGGGGCGGATGGAGACCCAGTACTTC. This sequence encodes CASSLVGGRMETQYF. This sequence joins TRBV7-2 and TRBJ2-5, with D possibly TRBD2 on 7 matching bases. The CDR3 runs to 15 residues. Trimming took 1 base from V and 5 from J, leaving 14 bases between them. Germline lookup yields CDR1 SGHTA and CDR2 FQGNSA.

CDR3 sequence: CASSPSGTVEQYF. The CDR3, as DNA: TGTGCCAGCTCACCGTCCGGGACAGTCGAGCAGTACTTC. The rearrangement uses TRBV18 and TRBJ2-7; 7 nucleotides match TRBD1. The germline gives CDR1 KGHSH, CDR2 LQKENI. J lost 6 bases, V lost 3 bases, and 5 bases had no gene match. This CDR3 region has 13 residues.

By sample share, this clone is medium-sized (0.01 to 0.1%). J is TRBJ2-1 and V is TRBV10-3, with 8 bases matching TRBD2. Germline V gene sequence: CDR1 ENHRY, CDR2 SYGVKD. J lost 3 bases, V lost 6 bases, and 10 bases had no gene match. The CDR3 has 16 residues. CDR3 sequence reads: CAISPSFSGVYNEQFF. The CDR3 region has the DNA TGTGCCATCAGCCCAAGCTTTAGCGGGGTCTACAATGAGCAGTTCTTC.

This rearrangement joins TRBV2 to TRBJ1-1; possible D gene TRBD1, 5 bases. The CDR3 has 12 residues. CDR1 is SNHLY, CDR2 FYNNEI, per germline. The ends were cut back, 10 bases at V and 0 bases at J, with 9 bases in the middle. The CDR3 loop reads CATGTMNTEAFF. As DNA, the CDR3 is TGTGCCACAGGGACTATGAACACTGAAGCTTTCTTT.

V is TRBV7-8 and J is TRBJ2-1, with 16 bases matching TRBD2. Germline V gene sequence: CDR1 SGHVS, CDR2 FQNEAQ. J lost 4 bases, V lost 7 bases, and 4 bases had no gene match. This CDR3 is built from 16 residues. The CDR3 spells CASNSGLAGGYNEQFF. The CDR3 region has the DNA TGTGCCAGCAACTCGGGACTAGCGGGGGGGTACAATGAGCAGTTCTTC. Full variable domain (remainder filled in from reference TRBV7-8 and TRBJ2-1): GAGVSQSPRYKVAKRGQDVALRCDPISGHVSLFWYQQALGQGPEFLTYFQNEAQLDKSGLPSDRFFAERPEGSVSTLKIQRTQQEDSAVYLCASNSGLAGGYNEQFFGPGTRLTVL.